The TCR beta chain described here comes from a study of blood T cell repertoires in COVID-19. Sequencing used immunoSEQ multiplex PCR; TCRdb keeps in-frame clones, though not all of them. The sample includes 250,000 to 350,000 clones, roughly 87% of them seen just once. The receptor was isolated from a woman aged 45 to 65 who had recovered from COVID-19. The sequencing sample was made of peripheral blood.

CDR3: CASSLLQGQYF. In nucleotides, the CDR3 is TGTGCCAGCAGCCTGCTACAGGGGCAGTACTTC. The chain is built from TRBV7-9 and TRBJ2-7; a weak D match, TRBD1 (6 bases). Germline V lookup: CDR1 SEHNR, CDR2 FQNEAQ (reference sequence). The CDR3 sequence is 11 residues long. V was trimmed by 5 bases and J by 9 bases, leaving 11 bases between them.